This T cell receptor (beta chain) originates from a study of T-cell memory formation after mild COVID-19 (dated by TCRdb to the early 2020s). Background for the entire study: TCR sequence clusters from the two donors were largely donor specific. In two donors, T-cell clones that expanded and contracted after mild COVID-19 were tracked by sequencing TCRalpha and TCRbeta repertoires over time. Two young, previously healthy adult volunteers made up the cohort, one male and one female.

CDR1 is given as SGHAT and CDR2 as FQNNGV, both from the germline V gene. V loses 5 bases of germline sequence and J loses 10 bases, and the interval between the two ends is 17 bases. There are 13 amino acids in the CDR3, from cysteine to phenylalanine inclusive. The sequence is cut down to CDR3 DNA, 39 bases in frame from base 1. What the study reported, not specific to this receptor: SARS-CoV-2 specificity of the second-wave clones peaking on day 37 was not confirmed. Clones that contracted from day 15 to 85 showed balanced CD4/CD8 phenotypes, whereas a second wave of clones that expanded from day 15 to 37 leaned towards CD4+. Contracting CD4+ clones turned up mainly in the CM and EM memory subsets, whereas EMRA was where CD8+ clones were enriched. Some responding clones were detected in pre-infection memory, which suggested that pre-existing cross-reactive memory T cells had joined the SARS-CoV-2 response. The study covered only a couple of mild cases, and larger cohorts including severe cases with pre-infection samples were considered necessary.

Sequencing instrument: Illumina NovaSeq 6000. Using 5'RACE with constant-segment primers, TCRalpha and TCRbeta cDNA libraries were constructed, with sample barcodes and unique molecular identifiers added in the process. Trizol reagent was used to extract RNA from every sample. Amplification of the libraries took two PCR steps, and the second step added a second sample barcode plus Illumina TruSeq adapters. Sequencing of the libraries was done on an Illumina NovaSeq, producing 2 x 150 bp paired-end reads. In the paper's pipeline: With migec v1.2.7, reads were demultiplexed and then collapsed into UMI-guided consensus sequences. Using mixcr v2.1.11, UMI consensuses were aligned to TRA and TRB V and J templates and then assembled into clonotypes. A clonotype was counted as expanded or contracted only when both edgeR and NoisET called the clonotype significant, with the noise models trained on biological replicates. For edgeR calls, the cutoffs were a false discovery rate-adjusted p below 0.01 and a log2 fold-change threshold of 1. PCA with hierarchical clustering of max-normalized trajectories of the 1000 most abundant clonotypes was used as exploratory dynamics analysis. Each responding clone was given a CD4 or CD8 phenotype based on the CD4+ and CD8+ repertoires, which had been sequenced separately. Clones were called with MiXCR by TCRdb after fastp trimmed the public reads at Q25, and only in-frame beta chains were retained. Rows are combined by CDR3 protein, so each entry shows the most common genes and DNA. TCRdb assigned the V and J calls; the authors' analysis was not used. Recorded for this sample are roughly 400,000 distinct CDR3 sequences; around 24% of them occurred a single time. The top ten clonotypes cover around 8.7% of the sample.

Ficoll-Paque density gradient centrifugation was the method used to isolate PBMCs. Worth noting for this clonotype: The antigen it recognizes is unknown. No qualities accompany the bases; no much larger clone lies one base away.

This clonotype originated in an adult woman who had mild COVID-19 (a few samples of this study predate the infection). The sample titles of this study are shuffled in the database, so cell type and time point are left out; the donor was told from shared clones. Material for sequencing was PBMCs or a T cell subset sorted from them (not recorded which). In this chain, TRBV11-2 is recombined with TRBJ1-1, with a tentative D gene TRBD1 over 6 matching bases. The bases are TGTGCCAGCAGCGAAGTTTTGGAGGGGGTAGCTTTCTTT. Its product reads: CASSEVLEGVAFF.